Sequencing of this TCR beta chain was carried out in a study of T cells in Graves' hyperthyroidism and ophthalmopathy. Ophthalmopathy in the patients scored at least 3 on Clinical Activity Score and at least 4 on NOSPECS grade, lasting under 3 months. Diagnoses rested on clinical symptoms, serum thyroxine and TRAb, thyroid ultrasound and orbital computed tomography. From more than 9.5 ml of fresh peripheral blood, PBMCs were isolated. The table lists this clonotype with a few counts. A much larger clone lies one base from this, so it may be a read error. Per germline, CDR1 LGHDT and CDR2 YNNKEL (reference sequence). There are 14 residues in the CDR3. The V and J ends lost 3 bases and 0 bases respectively, with 3 bases between them. Amplified regions were TCR beta CDR3 sequences from RNA transcripts. In the first-round RT-PCR of the TCR CDR3, the HTBI primer set was used. TCRdb fed the multiplex PCR reads into MiXCR, producing one record per CDR3 protein. The sample has 410,000 or so distinct CDR3 sequences; under 15% are singletons.

V is TRBV3-1 and J is TRBJ2-6; unclear D gene. The receptor's source is a man aged 18 to 35 with Graves' ophthalmopathy. Input material: blood. CDR3 amino acids: CASSHSSGANVLTF. The CDR3, as DNA: TGTGCCAGCAGCCATAGCTCTGGGGCCAACGTCCTGACTTTC.